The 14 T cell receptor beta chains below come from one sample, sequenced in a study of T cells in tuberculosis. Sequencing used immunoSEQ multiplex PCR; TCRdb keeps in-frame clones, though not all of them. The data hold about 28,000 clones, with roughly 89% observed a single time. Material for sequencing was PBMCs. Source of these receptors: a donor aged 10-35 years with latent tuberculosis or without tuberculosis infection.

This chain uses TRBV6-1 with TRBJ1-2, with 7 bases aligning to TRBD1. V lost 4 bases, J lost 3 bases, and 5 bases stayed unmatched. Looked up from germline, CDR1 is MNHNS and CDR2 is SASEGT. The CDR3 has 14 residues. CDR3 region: CASSVQQGHYGYTF. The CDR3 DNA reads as TGTGCCAGCAGTGTCCAACAGGGGCACTATGGCTACACCTTC.

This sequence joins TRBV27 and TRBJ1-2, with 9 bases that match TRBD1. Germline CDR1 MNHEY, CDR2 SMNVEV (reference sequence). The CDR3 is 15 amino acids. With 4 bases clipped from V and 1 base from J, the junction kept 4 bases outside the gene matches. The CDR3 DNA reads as TGTGCCAGCAGTTGGGGACAGGGAGTTAACTATGGCTACACCTTC. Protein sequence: CASSWGQGVNYGYTF.

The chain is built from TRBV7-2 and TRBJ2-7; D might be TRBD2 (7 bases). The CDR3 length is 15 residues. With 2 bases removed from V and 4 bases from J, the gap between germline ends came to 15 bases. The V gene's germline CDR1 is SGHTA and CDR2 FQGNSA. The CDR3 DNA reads TGTGCCAGCAGCTTATTTGGGGGGGCGGTGTACGAGCAGTACTTC. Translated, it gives CASSLFGGAVYEQYF.

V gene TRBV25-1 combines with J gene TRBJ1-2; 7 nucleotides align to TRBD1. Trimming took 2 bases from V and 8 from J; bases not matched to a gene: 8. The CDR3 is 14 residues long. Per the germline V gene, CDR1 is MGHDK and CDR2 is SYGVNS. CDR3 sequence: CASSEGQAHRGYTF. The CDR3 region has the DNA TGTGCCAGCAGTGAAGGACAGGCCCATAGGGGCTACACCTTC.

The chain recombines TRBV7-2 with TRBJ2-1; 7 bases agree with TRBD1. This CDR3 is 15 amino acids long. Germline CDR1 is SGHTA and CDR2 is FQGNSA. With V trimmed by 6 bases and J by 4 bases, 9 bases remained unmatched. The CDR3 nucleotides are TGTGCCAGCAGTCGTCTAGGGGGCGTTTACAATGAGCAGTTCTTC. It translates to CASSRLGGVYNEQFF.

The CDR3 nucleotides are TGTGCCATCAGTGAGAGGGCTAGCGGGGGGGCCGCAGATACGCAGTATTTT. Translated, it gives CAISERASGGAADTQYF. The chain uses TRBV10-3 and TRBJ2-3, with 12 nucleotides matching TRBD2. This CDR3 has 17 amino acids. CDR1 and CDR2 (germline): ENHRY, SYGVKD. V lost 2 bases and J lost 4; bases outside the gene matches: 7.

In DNA form, the CDR3 reads TGCGCCAGCAGCCCCCCACTAGCGGGGGGCACAGATACGCAGTATTTT. This gives the protein CASSPPLAGGTDTQYF. The chain carries TRBV5-1 and TRBJ2-3; 11 bases map to TRBD2. The germline CDR1 and CDR2 sequences are SGHRS and YFSETQ. The CDR3 has 16 residues. V gave up 4 bases and J gave up 1 base; unmatched junction bases: 5.

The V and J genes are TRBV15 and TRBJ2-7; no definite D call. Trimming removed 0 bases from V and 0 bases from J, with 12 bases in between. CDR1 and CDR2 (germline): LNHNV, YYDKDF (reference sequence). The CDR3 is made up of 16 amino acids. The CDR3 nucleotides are TGTGCCACCAGCAGAGATATCGGTTCCTACTCCTACGAGCAGTACTTC. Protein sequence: CATSRDIGSYSYEQYF.

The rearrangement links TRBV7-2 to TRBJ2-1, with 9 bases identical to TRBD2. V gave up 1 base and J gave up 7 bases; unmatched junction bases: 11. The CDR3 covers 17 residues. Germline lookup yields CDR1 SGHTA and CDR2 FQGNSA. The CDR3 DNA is TGTGCCAGCAGCTTAGGTGGCGGGGGGGCTTACGGTAATGAGCAGTTCTTC. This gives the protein CASSLGGGGAYGNEQFF. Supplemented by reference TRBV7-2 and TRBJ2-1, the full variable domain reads GAGVSQSPSNKVTEKGKDVELRCDPISGHTALYWYRQSLGQGLEFLIYFQGNSAPDKSGLPSDRFSAERTGGSVSTLTIQRTQQEDSAVYLCASSLGGGGAYGNEQFFGPGTRLTVL.

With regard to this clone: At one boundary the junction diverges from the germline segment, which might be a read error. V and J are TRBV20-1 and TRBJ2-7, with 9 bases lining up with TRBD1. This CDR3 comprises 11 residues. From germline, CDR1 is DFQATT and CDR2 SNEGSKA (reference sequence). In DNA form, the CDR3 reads TGCAGTCCTAGGGACAGGGAGGCGCAGTACTTC. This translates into CSPRDREAQYF.

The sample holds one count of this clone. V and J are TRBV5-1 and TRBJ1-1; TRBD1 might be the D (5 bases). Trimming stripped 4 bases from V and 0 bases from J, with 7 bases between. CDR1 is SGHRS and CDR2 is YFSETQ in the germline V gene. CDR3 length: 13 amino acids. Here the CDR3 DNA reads TGCGCCAGCAGCACAGGTATGAACACTGAAGCTTTCTTT. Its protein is CASSTGMNTEAFF.

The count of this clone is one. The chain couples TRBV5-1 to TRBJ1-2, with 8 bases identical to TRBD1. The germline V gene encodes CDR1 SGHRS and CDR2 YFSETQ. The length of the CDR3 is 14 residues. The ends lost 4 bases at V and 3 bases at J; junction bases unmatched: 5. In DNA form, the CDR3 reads TGCGCCAGCAGCCCTACGACAGGGGACTATGGCTACACCTTC. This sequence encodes CASSPTTGDYGYTF.

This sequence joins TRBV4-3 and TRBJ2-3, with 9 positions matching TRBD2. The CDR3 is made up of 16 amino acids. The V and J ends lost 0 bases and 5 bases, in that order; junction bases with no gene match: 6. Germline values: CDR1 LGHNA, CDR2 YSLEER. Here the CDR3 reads CASSQDGQRGVDTQYF. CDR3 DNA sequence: TGCGCCAGCAGCCAAGACGGTCAGCGGGGGGTAGATACGCAGTATTTT.

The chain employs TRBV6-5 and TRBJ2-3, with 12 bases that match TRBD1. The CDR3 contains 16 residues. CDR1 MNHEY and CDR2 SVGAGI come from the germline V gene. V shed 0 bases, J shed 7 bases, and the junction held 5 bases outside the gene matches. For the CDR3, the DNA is TGTGCCAGCAGTTACTCCGGGACAGGGGGCTTAAATACGCAGTATTTT. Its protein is CASSYSGTGGLNTQYF.